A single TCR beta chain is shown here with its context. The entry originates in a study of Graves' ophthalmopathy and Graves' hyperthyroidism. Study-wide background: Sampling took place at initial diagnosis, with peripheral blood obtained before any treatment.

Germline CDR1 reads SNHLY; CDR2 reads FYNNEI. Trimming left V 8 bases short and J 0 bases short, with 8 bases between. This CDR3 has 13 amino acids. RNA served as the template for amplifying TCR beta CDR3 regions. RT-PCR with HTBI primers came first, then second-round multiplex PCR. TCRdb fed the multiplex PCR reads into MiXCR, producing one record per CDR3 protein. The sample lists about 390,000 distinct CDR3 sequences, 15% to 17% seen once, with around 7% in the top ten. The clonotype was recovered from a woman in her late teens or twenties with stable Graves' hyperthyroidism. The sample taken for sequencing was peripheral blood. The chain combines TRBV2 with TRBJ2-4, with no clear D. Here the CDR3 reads CASARLAKNIQYF. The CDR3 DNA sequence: TGTGCCAGCGCGCGGCTAGCCAAAAACATTCAGTACTTC. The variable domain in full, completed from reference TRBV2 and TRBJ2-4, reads EPEVTQTPSHQVTQMGQEVILRCVPISNHLYFYWYRQILGQKVEFLVSFYNNEISEKSEIFDDQFSVERPDGSNFTLKIRSTKLEDSAMYFCASARLAKNIQYFGAGTRLSVL.